Listed below are T cell receptor beta chains from one sample, sequenced in a study of shared clonotypes between healthy human individuals. Sequencing used immunoSEQ multiplex PCR; TCRdb keeps in-frame clones, though not all of them. Of some 2,100,000 clones listed, about 92% are singletons. Source material: naive CD8+ T cells from PBMCs. These TCRs come from a man aged 18 to 29 in good health. Some clones in this sample may be carry-over from other donors' samples. Both conserved end residues are part of each CDR3. A D gene is named only where the DNA matches it firmly. For some rows the clone size is stated as once, few or many, or as a class when expanded; others skip it.

clone_size d_call j_call v_call cdr3_nt cdr3_aa
once NA TRBJ1-5 TRBV6-1 TGTGCCAGCAGTGACCCTCGTGGCAGGATCACTAGCAATCAGCCCCAGCATTTT CASSDPRGRITSNQPQHF
NA TRBD2 TRBJ2-2 TRBV7-9 TGTGCCAGCAGCTTCTGGGGACTAGCGGGAACCACCGGGGAGCTGTTTTTT CASSFWGLAGTTGELFF
once TRBD2 TRBJ2-1 TRBV27 TGTGCCAGCAGTTTCACCGGGACTAGCGGCTACAATGAGCAGTTCTTC CASSFTGTSGYNEQFF
NA TRBD2 TRBJ2-2 TRBV6-6 TGTGCCAGCATCCCGGGGGGTTACACCGGGGAGCTGTTTTTT CASIPGGYTGELFF
NA TRBD1 TRBJ2-5 TRBV27 TGTGCCAGCAGGCGTAGGACAGGGGGCCGAGAGACCCAGTACTTC CASRRRTGGRETQYF
NA NA TRBJ2-7 TRBV28 TGTGCCAGCAGTTTTAGGGTCTCTCCCTACCAGCAGTACTTC CASSFRVSPYQQYF
NA NA TRBJ1-4 TRBV7-9 TGTGCCAGCAGCTGGGACGCTTATAATGAAAAACTGTTTTTT CASSWDAYNEKLFF
NA NA TRBJ1-3 TRBV9 TGTGCCAGCAGCGTCCACAGGGAGGAGTCTGGAAACACCATATATTTT CASSVHREESGNTIYF
NA NA TRBJ1-2 TRBV6-5 TGTGCCAGCAGTTACTCACGGGCGGGGGGCTATGGCTACACCTTC CASSYSRAGGYGYTF
NA TRBD1 TRBJ2-7 TRBV27 TGTGCCAGCAGTGAAACAGGGGCGGTCTACGAGCAGTACTTC CASSETGAVYEQYF
NA TRBD1 TRBJ2-2 TRBV7-9 TGTGCCAGCAGCTTAGAACAGGGGGACACCGGGGAGCTGTTTTTT CASSLEQGDTGELFF
NA NA TRBJ2-1 TRBV9 TGTGCCAGCAGCGTATGGTCCTTGGGACTTGTCGTCAATGAGCAGTTCTTC CASSVWSLGLVVNEQFF
NA TRBD1 TRBJ1-5 TRBV5-3 TGTGCCAGAAGCTTGGCCCAACGTGGCAGGGGGGGGAATAGCAATCAGCCCCAGCATTTT CARSLAQRGRGGNSNQPQHF
NA TRBD1 TRBJ2-3 TRBV27 TGTGCCAGCAGTCCCCGGGACAGGGGGCGTTCAGATACGCAGTATTTT CASSPRDRGRSDTQYF
NA NA TRBJ1-1 TRBV5-4 TGTGCCAGCAGCTTGGACTCTCCCAGAGGTAGGGGAGCTTTCTTT CASSLDSPRGRGAFF
NA TRBD1 TRBJ2-1 TRBV5-6 TGTGCCAGCAGCTGGGTCCCGGGACAGGGGAACAATGAGCAGTTCTTC CASSWVPGQGNNEQFF
NA NA TRBJ1-2 TRBV29-1 TGCAGCGTGGGGGAGGGGGTGTTCTATGGCTACACCTTC CSVGEGVFYGYTF
NA NA TRBJ1-4 TRBV6-1 TGTGCCAGCAGTGAAGTCCCCCATAATGAAAAACTGTTTTTT CASSEVPHNEKLFF
NA NA TRBJ2-2 TRBV13 TGTGCCAGCAGCTTAGAGGGAGCGGCCGGGGAGCTGTTTTTT CASSLEGAAGELFF
NA NA TRBJ1-1 TRBV19 TGTGCCACCCGACCCGAGGGAAACACTGAAGCTTTCTTT CATRPEGNTEAFF
NA NA TRBJ2-2 TRBV10-3 TGTGCCATCAGGGGGGTGAACACCGGGGAGCTGTTTTTT CAIRGVNTGELFF
NA TRBD1 TRBJ2-7 TRBV27 TGTGCCAGCAGTCCTTGGGACAGGGCCTACGAGCAGTACTTC CASSPWDRAYEQYF
NA TRBD2 TRBJ2-5 TRBV4-1 TGCGCCAGCAGCCAAGTTCGGCGGGAGGGCCCGGAGACCCAGTACTTC CASSQVRREGPETQYF
NA NA TRBJ1-1 TRBV19 TGTGCCAGTAGACGTGTTCCCCTGGGCACTGAAGCTTTCTTT CASRRVPLGTEAFF
NA NA TRBJ1-5 TRBV27 TGTGCCAGCAGTATCCGAGGGAGTCAGCCCCAGCATTTT CASSIRGSQPQHF
NA NA TRBJ1-2 TRBV7-9 TGTGCCAGCAGCCCCACGGGGGACCCTCTTGGGGGCTACACCTTC CASSPTGDPLGGYTF
NA TRBD2 TRBJ2-2 TRBV2 TGTGCCAGCAGTGAAGCCAGCGGGAGTTTAGTATCGGAGCTGTTTTTT CASSEASGSLVSELFF
NA TRBD1 TRBJ1-2 TRBV5-4 TGTGCCAGCAGCTGGGACAGGTTCATCTATGGCTACACCTTC CASSWDRFIYGYTF
NA NA TRBJ2-5 TRBV11-2 TGTGCCAGCACCCAGCGAGGGGCAGGCTTAGTCAGACAAGAGACCCAGTACTTC CASTQRGAGLVRQETQYF
NA NA TRBJ2-7 TRBV9 TGTGCCAGCAGCGCTGGACGGGCCTACGAGCAGTACTTC CASSAGRAYEQYF
NA TRBD2 TRBJ2-7 TRBV9 TGTGCCAGCAGCGTAGTGGGGGAGGGTACCTACGAGCAGTACTTC CASSVVGEGTYEQYF
NA NA TRBJ2-2 TRBV9 TGTGCCAGCAGCGTAGGCGCAGGGTCGGGCACCGGGGAGCTGTTTTTT CASSVGAGSGTGELFF
NA TRBD2 TRBJ2-1 TRBV7-3 TGTGCCAGCAGCTTGGTAGCGGGATCGAGAAATGAGCAGTTCTTC CASSLVAGSRNEQFF
NA NA TRBJ2-5 TRBV7-2 TGTGCCAGCAGCTTTCATCCCCAACAAGAGACCCAGTACTTC CASSFHPQQETQYF
NA NA TRBJ2-1 TRBV10-3 TGTGCCATCAGTGGTGGGACGGCGCATTTCTACAATGAGCAGTTCTTC CAISGGTAHFYNEQFF
NA TRBD1 TRBJ2-7 TRBV9 TGTGCCAGCAGCGTGACAGGGGGCTCCTACGAGCAGTACTTC CASSVTGGSYEQYF
NA TRBD2 TRBJ2-3 TRBV2 TGTGCCAGCCCCTCGAAAGCGGGAGGAGATACGCAGTATTTT CASPSKAGGDTQYF
NA NA TRBJ2-2 TRBV28 TGTGCCAGCAGGGTGAATAGCCGCTTCACCGGGGAGCTGTTTTTT CASRVNSRFTGELFF
NA NA TRBJ2-7 TRBV11-2 TGTGCCAGCAGCTTAGACGCCCTGGGTTTGGGCTACGAGCAGTACTTC CASSLDALGLGYEQYF
NA NA TRBJ2-7 TRBV9 TGTGCCAGCAGCGGGGACACCACCTACGAGCAGTACTTC CASSGDTTYEQYF
few NA TRBJ1-1 TRBV6-5 TGTGCCAGCAGTTATTCGGAGGGAACTGAAGCTTTCTTT CASSYSEGTEAFF
NA NA TRBJ1-2 TRBV6-5 TGTGCCAGCAGTATCGCCGGGGGTCTCCACCCCGGCTACACCTTC CASSIAGGLHPGYTF
NA TRBD2 TRBJ2-1 TRBV7-9 TGTGCCAGCAGACAAGGAGCGGGAGGCTACAATGAGCAGTTCTTC CASRQGAGGYNEQFF
NA NA TRBJ2-7 TRBV19 TGTGCCAGTAGTCTGGGCCGGGACGCCAGATCTCCCTACGAGCAGTACTTC CASSLGRDARSPYEQYF
NA NA TRBJ1-2 TRBV29-1 TGCAGCGTTGGCCCGGCCGCGCTTCGAGGCTACACCTTC CSVGPAALRGYTF
NA TRBD1 TRBJ2-7 TRBV9 TGTGCCAGCAGCGTAGGGGGGACAGGGAGCTACGAGCAGTACTTC CASSVGGTGSYEQYF
NA NA TRBJ2-7 TRBV7-3 TGTGCCAGCAGCTTAGAAGGCAGGCCACCCTACGAGCAGTACTTC CASSLEGRPPYEQYF
once NA TRBJ2-7 TRBV19 TGTGCCAGTAGTATCAGGGGCAAGGACGAGCAGTACTTC CASSIRGKDEQYF
NA NA TRBJ2-5 TRBV29-1 TGCAGCGTTGTTCGGCGACGGTTAGAAGAGACCCAGTACTTC CSVVRRRLEETQYF
NA TRBD1 TRBJ1-1 TRBV4-3 TGCGCCAGCAGCCTCACTAGGACAGGGGTCACTGAAGCTTTCTTT CASSLTRTGVTEAFF
NA NA TRBJ2-7 TRBV7-9 TGTGCCAGCAGCCCCCCGGCGGGTGGGTCCTACGAGCAGTACTTC CASSPPAGGSYEQYF
NA NA TRBJ1-2 TRBV4-3 TGCGCCAGCAGCCAAGGAACTCCACACAGGCGGGGGGACTATGGCTACACCTTC CASSQGTPHRRGDYGYTF
NA TRBD1 TRBJ2-7 TRBV4-1 TGCGCCAGCAGCCGTATATTTGGGACAGGGCTCCACGAGCAGTACTTC CASSRIFGTGLHEQYF
NA NA TRBJ1-4 TRBV28 TGTGCCAGCCGTCTGTTATGTGAAAAACTGTTTTTT CASRLLCEKLFF
NA TRBD1 TRBJ2-7 TRBV7-9 TGTGCCAGCAGCTTAGGGGGACAGGGGGACCCCTACGAGCAGTACTTC CASSLGGQGDPYEQYF
NA NA TRBJ2-3 TRBV5-1 TGCGCCAGCAGCTTGAACTGGGGGCTGTCAGATACGCAGTATTTT CASSLNWGLSDTQYF